This TCR beta chain emerged from a study of cytomegalovirus exposure and HLA in healthy donors. Trimming took off 2 bases at V and 2 bases at J, with 7 bases between the two ends. Germline V gene lookup returns CDR1 SGHRS and CDR2 YFSETQ. The CDR3 loop spans 13 amino acids. The PCR employed 60 Vbeta primers together with 13 Jbeta primers. Libraries were prepared by immunoSEQ multiplex PCR; TCRdb keeps only in-frame clonotypes and omits some of them. The profile covers approximately 110,000 clones, with roughly 70% appearing a single time and approximately 5.4% taken by the ten largest. A note on this clone: The antigen remains undetermined.

Overall study findings and caveats: Exclusion applied to some V segments, including TRBV6-2 and TRBV6-3, as they were indistinguishable. Rarity held for most TCR sequences, but there were some public TCRs that occurred in many donors. TCR beta V segments were, for the most part, productive about 87% or about 30% of the time in an earlier analysis. Beyond CMV serostatus, there was no information to go on about immune exposure.

This clonotype was obtained from a woman in her sixties or seventies in good health and CMV-seropositive. V and J are TRBV5-1 and TRBJ2-5; D is undetermined. Sequenced sample: PBMCs. In DNA, the CDR3 is TGCGCCAGCAGCTTTAGTGAGCAAGAGACCCAGTACTTC. Protein product: CASSFSEQETQYF.